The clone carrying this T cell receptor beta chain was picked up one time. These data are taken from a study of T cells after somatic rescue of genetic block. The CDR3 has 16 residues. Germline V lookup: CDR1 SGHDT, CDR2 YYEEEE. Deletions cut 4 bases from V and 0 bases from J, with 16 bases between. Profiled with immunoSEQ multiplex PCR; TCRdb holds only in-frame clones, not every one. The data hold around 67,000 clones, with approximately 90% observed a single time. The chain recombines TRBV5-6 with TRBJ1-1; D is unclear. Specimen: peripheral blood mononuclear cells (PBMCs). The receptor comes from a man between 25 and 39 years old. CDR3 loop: CASSPGRMSLNTEAFF. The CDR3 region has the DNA TGTGCCAGCAGCCCGGGTCGGATGAGTTTGAACACTGAAGCTTTCTTT.